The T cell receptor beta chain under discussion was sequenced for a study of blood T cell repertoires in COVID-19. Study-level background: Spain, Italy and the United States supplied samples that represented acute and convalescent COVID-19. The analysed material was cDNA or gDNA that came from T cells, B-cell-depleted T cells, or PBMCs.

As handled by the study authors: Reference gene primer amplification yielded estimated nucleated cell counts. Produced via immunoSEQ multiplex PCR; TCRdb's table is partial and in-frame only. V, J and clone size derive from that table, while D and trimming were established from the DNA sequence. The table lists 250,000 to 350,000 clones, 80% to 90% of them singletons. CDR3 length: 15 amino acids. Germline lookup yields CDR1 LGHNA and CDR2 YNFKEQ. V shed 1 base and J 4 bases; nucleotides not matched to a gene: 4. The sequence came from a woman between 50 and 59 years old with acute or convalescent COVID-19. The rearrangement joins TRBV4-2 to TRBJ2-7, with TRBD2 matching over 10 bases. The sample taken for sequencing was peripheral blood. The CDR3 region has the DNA TGTGCCAGCAGCCAAGCTCTAGCGGGAGTTTACGAGCAGTACTTC. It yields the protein CASSQALAGVYEQYF.